The 24 T cell receptor beta chains given below trace back to one sample, sequenced in a study of vaccination effects on CD4 cells after COVID-19. What these receptors recognize is not known. TCRdb's table, derived via immunoSEQ multiplex PCR, lists solely in-frame clones and lacks some. The sample lists 25,000 or so clones; about three quarters were seen once. After expansion with viral peptide pools in the ViraFEST assay, antigen-specific CD4+ T cells were sequenced. Culture proceeded for more than nine days, and CD4+ T cells were then isolated. Having tested negative for nucleocapsid antibodies, the vaccine recipients showed no prior SARS-CoV-2 infection. The sample consisted of CD4+ T cells from PBMCs cultured with SARS-CoV-2 spike peptides, taken before COVID-19 vaccination. The receptor set was obtained from a human donor who received a COVID-19 vaccine.

J is TRBJ2-3 and V is TRBV5-1, with D perhaps TRBD2 (6 bases). The CDR3 covers 17 residues. Looked up from germline, CDR1 is SGHRS and CDR2 is YFSETQ. Trimming left V 0 bases short and J 4 bases short, with 18 bases between. The CDR3 region is CASSLAVTGEGPDTQYF. The CDR3, as DNA: TGCGCCAGCAGCTTGGCCGTGACGGGAGAAGGCCCAGATACGCAGTATTTT.

The genes are TRBV7-9 and TRBJ1-2; tentatively, D is TRBD1 (6 bases). Germline V gene data show CDR1 as SEHNR and CDR2 as FQNEAQ (reference sequence). The V end was cut by 6 bases, the J end by 5 bases, with 19 bases between. The CDR3 has 15 amino acids. DNA of the CDR3: TGTGCCAGCAGGCAGACGGGGGCCGAAGAATATGGCTACACCTTC. Translating gives CASRQTGAEEYGYTF.

Here the CDR3 DNA reads TGTGCCAGCACGTTACAGAGTTCCTACAATGAGCAGTTCTTC. Translation gives CASTLQSSYNEQFF. The rearrangement links TRBV11-2 to TRBJ2-1; D unclear. The ends were cut back, 7 bases at V and 1 base at J, with 11 bases in the middle. This CDR3 has 14 residues. Germline CDR1 SGHAT, CDR2 FQNNGV.

This chain joins TRBV28 and TRBJ1-5, with D perhaps TRBD1 (5 bases). The germline V gene has CDR1 MDHEN and CDR2 SYDVKM. V shed 6 bases and J shed 2 bases, with 11 bases lying between them. This CDR3 spans 14 amino acids. Here the CDR3 reads CASRGGPGNQPQHF. CDR3 sequence (DNA): TGTGCCAGCAGGGGGGGTCCAGGCAATCAGCCCCAGCATTTT.

This clone was picked up a small number of times. The J gene is TRBJ1-3, the V gene TRBV20-1; tentative D call: TRBD1 (6 bases). Between the trimmed V and J ends, which lost 3 bases and 2 bases, there was a span of 14 bases. The germline gives CDR1 DFQATT, CDR2 SNEGSKA (reference sequence). There are 15 residues in the CDR3. The CDR3 loop reads CSASPRGLAGNTIYF. CDR3 in DNA: TGCAGTGCTAGTCCCAGGGGTTTGGCTGGAAACACCATATATTTT.

J is TRBJ2-7 and V is TRBV24-1, with 7 bases lining up with TRBD1. Germline V gene data show CDR1 as KGHDR and CDR2 as SFDVKD. With 3 bases clipped from V and 8 bases from J, the junction kept 9 bases outside the gene matches. This CDR3 is 14 amino acids long. The CDR3 protein is CATSDDGEQGKQYF. The CDR3 coding sequence is TGTGCCACCAGTGATGACGGTGAACAGGGGAAGCAGTACTTC.

V is TRBV5-1 and J is TRBJ1-1, with D tentatively TRBD1 (5 bases). Germline CDR1 reads SGHRS; CDR2 reads YFSETQ. The CDR3 extends over 13 amino acids. The ends were cut back, 1 base at V and 4 bases at J, with 8 bases in the middle. CDR3 in DNA: TGCGCCAGCAGCTTGCAGGGCCTCACTGAAGCTTTCTTT. This sequence encodes CASSLQGLTEAFF.

The CDR3 bases are TGTGCCAGCAGAGAAGGGACAGGAGGTATGCAGTACTTC. This translates into CASREGTGGMQYF. The V call is TRBV12-3 or TRBV12-4, the J call TRBJ2-7, with 8 nucleotides matching TRBD1. This CDR3 has 13 amino acids. The V segment lost 6 bases and the J segment 9 bases; nucleotides outside the gene matches: 10.

V gene TRBV3-1 (or the pseudogene TRBV3-2) combines with J gene TRBJ2-7; TRBD1 agrees at 8 bases. Trimming at V came to 0 bases and at J to 6 bases, leaving 7 bases not matched to a gene. CDR3 size: 15 residues. Germline assignment: CDR1 LGHDT and CDR2 YNNKEL (reference sequence). The CDR3 sequence: CASSQDPDRVGEQYF. CDR3 nucleotides: TGTGCCAGCAGCCAAGATCCGGACAGGGTTGGCGAGCAGTACTTC.

The chain uses TRBV5-1 and TRBJ2-5; TRBD1 aligns across 7 bases. Germline assignment: CDR1 SGHRS and CDR2 YFSETQ. The junction had 8 bases not matched to a gene; V was cut back by 0 bases and J by 6 bases. The CDR3 totals 15 residues. In nucleotides, the CDR3 is TGCGCCAGCAGCTTGGGAGGGCAGGGGGAAAAGACCCAGTACTTC. This translates into CASSLGGQGEKTQYF.

This sequence joins TRBV3-1 (or the pseudogene TRBV3-2) and TRBJ2-5; D unclear. The CDR3 has 15 residues. V was cut by 1 base and J by 1 base, with 10 bases left in between. Germline assignment: CDR1 LGHDT and CDR2 YNNKEL (reference sequence). In DNA form, the CDR3 reads TGTGCCAGCAGCCAAGGTCTAAGCCGCCAAGAGACCCAGTACTTC. This sequence encodes CASSQGLSRQETQYF.

Only a few counts were recorded for this clone. The J gene is TRBJ1-6, the V gene TRBV25-1, with D perhaps matching TRBD1 (5 bases). There are 14 residues in the CDR3. Trimming removed 5 bases at V and 9 bases at J, with 14 bases between. Germline V CDR1 and CDR2: MGHDK, SYGVNS. Written as DNA, the CDR3 is TGTGCCAGCAGTTACGGGGCCCTAATTTCACCCCTCCACTTT. Protein product: CASSYGALISPLHF.

V and J are TRBV12-3 or TRBV12-4 and TRBJ1-5; no clear D. The CDR3 covers 13 residues. Trimming pared 0 bases from V and 1 base from J, leaving 1 base between. CDR3 amino acids: CASSLASNQPQHF. Written as DNA, the CDR3 is TGTGCCAGCAGTTTAGCCAGCAATCAGCCCCAGCATTTT.

The V and J genes are TRBV19 and TRBJ2-3; 11 bases match TRBD2. This CDR3 has 17 residues. From germline, CDR1 is LNHDA and CDR2 SQIVND (reference sequence). J gave up 2 bases and V 5 bases, and 9 bases lay outside the gene matches. CDR3 loop: CASSLGTSGDNTDTQYF. As DNA, the CDR3 is TGTGCCAGTAGTCTCGGGACTAGCGGAGATAACACAGATACGCAGTATTTT.

This clone has a single count. The CDR3 DNA reads TGTGCCTGGAGTGGGGTCCTCAGGACTGAAGCTTTCTTT. Translating it yields CAWSGVLRTEAFF. The chain has TRBV30 and TRBJ1-1, with D hard to call. The germline V and J ends were trimmed by 1 base and 5 bases, with 11 bases remaining between them. CDR3 size: 13 residues. Germline V gene sequence: CDR1 GTSNPN, CDR2 SVGIG (reference sequence).

This clone was recorded a few times. CDR3 coding DNA: TGTGCCAGCTCACGAAACACCGGGGCAAATAATGAAAAACTGTTTTTT. Residues: CASSRNTGANNEKLFF. The chain recombines TRBV18 with TRBJ1-4; D is perhaps TRBD1 (5 bases). Between the trimmed V and J ends, which lost 4 bases and 4 bases, there was a span of 16 bases. The germline V gene has CDR1 KGHSH and CDR2 LQKENI. The CDR3 consists of 16 residues.

This chain uses TRBV19 with TRBJ1-5, with TRBD1 matching over 7 bases. Unmatched junction bases numbered 12, after V lost 6 bases and J lost 7 bases. The CDR3 length is 15 residues. Germline V lookup: CDR1 LNHDA, CDR2 SQIVND (reference sequence). The CDR3 loop is CASSPQEGAGQPQHF. The DNA for the CDR3 is TGTGCCAGTAGCCCCCAAGAGGGGGCAGGGCAGCCCCAGCATTTT.

This chain links TRBV14 with TRBJ2-5; tentatively, D is TRBD2 (5 bases). Trimming pared 3 bases from V and 9 bases from J, leaving 14 bases between. Germline assignment: CDR1 SGHDN and CDR2 FVKESK. The CDR3 totals 13 residues. CDR3 region: CASSQALVSAQYF. Here the CDR3 DNA reads TGTGCCAGCAGCCAGGCACTAGTATCGGCCCAGTACTTC.

The J gene is TRBJ2-3, the V gene TRBV6-1, with TRBD2 as a possible D gene (5 bases). Per the germline V gene, CDR1 is MNHNS and CDR2 is SASEGT. The CDR3 runs to 15 residues. V was pared by 0 bases and J by 2 bases, with 9 bases between. The CDR3 sequence: CASSEAGRYTDTQYF. CDR3 DNA: TGTGCCAGCAGTGAAGCAGGGAGATACACAGATACGCAGTATTTT.

The rearrangement joins TRBV3-1 (or the pseudogene TRBV3-2) to TRBJ1-2; tentatively, D is TRBD1 (6 bases). Trimming took 2 bases from V and 8 from J, leaving 12 bases between them. The germline CDR1 and CDR2 sequences are LGHDT and YNNKEL (reference sequence). The CDR3 runs to 13 residues. CDR3 sequence reads: CASSQTAGDGYTF. The DNA for the CDR3 is TGTGCCAGCAGCCAAACGGCAGGGGACGGCTACACCTTC.

V is TRBV2 and J is TRBJ1-1; no firm D call. CDR3 length equals 11 residues. Germline V gene sequence: CDR1 SNHLY, CDR2 FYNNEI. V lost 10 bases to trimming and J lost 3 bases, with 9 bases between them. The CDR3 DNA is TGTGCCACCCGGGATTACACTGAAGCTTTCTTT. Its translation is CATRDYTEAFF.

The chain recombines TRBV6-5 with TRBJ1-4; D ambiguous. Trimming pared 10 bases from V and 7 bases from J, leaving 22 bases between. The CDR3 consists of 15 residues. Germline CDR1 is MNHEY and CDR2 is SVGAGI. The CDR3 loop is CATIRAPHLGEKLFF. CDR3 sequence (DNA): TGTGCCACCATCCGAGCACCGCACCTTGGTGAAAAACTGTTTTTT.

The chain uses TRBV6-2 or TRBV6-3 and TRBJ1-5; the D gene is possibly TRBD1 (5 bases). Per germline, CDR1 MNHEY and CDR2 SVGEGT. V lost 6 bases and J lost 1, with 16 bases in between. CDR3 length equals 16 residues. The DNA for the CDR3 is TGTGCCAGCAGCTGGCGGGCAGGGCCGAGCAATCAGCCCCAGCATTTT. It is translated as CASSWRAGPSNQPQHF.

The genes are TRBV6-1 and TRBJ2-7; TRBD2 agrees at 7 bases. The germline V gene encodes CDR1 MNHNS and CDR2 SASEGT. This CDR3 has 15 residues. The ends lost 5 bases at V and 4 bases at J; junction bases unmatched: 11. The CDR3 coding sequence is TGTGCCAGCAGTCCCGCCGAGGGAGGGCGGTACGAGCAGTACTTC. Amino acids: CASSPAEGGRYEQYF.